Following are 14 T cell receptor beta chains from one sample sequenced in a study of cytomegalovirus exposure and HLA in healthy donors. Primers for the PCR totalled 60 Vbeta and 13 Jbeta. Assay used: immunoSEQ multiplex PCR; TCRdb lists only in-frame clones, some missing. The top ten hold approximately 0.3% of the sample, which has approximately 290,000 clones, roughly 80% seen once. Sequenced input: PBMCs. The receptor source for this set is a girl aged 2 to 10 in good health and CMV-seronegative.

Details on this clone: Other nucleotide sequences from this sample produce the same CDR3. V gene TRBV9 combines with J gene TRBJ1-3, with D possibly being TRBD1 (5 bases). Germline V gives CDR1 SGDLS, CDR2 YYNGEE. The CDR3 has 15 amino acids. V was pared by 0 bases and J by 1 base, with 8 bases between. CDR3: CASSVGGGSGNTIYF. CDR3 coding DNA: TGTGCCAGCAGCGTAGGGGGGGGTTCTGGAAACACCATATATTTT. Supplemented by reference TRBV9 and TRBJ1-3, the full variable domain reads DSGVTQTPKHLITATGQRVTLRCSPRSGDLSVYWYQQSLDQGLQFLIQYYNGEERAKGNILERFSAQQFPDLHSELNLSSLELGDSALYFCASSVGGGSGNTIYFGEGSWLTVV.

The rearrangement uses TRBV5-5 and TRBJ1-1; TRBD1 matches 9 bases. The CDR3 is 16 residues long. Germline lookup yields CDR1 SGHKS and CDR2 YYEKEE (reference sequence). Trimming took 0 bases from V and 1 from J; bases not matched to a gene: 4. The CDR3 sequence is CASSLGTGVSNTEAFF. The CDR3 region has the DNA TGTGCCAGCAGCTTGGGGACAGGGGTTTCGAACACTGAAGCTTTCTTT.

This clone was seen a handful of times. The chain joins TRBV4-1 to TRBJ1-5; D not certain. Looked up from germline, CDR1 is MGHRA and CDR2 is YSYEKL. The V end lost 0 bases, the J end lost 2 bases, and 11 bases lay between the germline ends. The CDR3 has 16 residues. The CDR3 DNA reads TGCGCCAGCAGCCAAGATATAGTAGTGGGCAATCAGCCCCAGCATTTT. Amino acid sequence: CASSQDIVVGNQPQHF.

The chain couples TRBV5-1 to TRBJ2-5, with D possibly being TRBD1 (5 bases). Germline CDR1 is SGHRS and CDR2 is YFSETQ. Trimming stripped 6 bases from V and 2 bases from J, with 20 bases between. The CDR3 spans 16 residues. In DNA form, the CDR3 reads TGCGCCAGCACCGCTTGGTGGCCCAGGGAACAAGAGACCCAGTACTTC. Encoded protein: CASTAWWPREQETQYF.

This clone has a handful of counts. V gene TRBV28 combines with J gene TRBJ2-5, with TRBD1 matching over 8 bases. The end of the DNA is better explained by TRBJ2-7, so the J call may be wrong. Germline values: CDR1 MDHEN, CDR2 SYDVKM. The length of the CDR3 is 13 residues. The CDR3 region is CASRYRGAYEQYF. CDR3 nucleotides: TGTGCCAGCAGATACAGGGGGGCCTACGAGCAGTACTTC.

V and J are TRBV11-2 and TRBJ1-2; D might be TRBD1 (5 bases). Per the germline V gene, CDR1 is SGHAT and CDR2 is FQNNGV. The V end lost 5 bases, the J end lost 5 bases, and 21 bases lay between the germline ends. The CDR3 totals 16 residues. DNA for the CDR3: TGTGCCAGCAGCCGATGGGGGAGGGTCGAGGGTTATGGCTACACCTTC. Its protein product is CASSRWGRVEGYGYTF. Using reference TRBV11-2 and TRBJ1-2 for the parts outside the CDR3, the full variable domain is EAGVAQSPRYKIIEKRQSVAFWCNPISGHATLYWYQQILGQGPKLLIQFQNNGVVDDSQLPKDRFSAERLKGVDSTLKIQPAKLEDSAVYLCASSRWGRVEGYGYTFGSGTRLTVV.

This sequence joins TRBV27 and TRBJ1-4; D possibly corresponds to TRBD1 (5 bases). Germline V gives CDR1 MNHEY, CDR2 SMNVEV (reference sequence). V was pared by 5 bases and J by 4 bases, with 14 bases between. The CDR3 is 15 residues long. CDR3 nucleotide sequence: TGTGCCAGCAGTCGAAGACAGTTCTTTAATGAAAAACTGTTTTTT. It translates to CASSRRQFFNEKLFF.

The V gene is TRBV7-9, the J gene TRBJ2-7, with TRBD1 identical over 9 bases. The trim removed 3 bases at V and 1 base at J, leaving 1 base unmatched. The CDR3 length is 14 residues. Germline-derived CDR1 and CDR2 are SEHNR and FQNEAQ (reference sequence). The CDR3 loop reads CASSFDRGSYEQYF. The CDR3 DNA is TGTGCCAGCAGCTTCGACAGGGGGTCCTACGAGCAGTACTTC.

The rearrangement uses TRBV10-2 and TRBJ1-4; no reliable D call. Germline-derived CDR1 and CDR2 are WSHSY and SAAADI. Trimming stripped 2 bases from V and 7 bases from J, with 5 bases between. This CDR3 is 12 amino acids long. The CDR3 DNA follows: TGCGCCAGCAGTGAGGGCAGTGAAAAACTGTTTTTT. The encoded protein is CASSEGSEKLFF.

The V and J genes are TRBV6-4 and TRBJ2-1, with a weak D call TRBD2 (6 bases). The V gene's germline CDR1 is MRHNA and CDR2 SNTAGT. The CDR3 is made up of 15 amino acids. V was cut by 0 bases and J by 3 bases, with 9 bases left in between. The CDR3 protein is CASSDSSGDYNEQFF. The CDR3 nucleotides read TGTGCCAGCAGTGACTCGTCGGGGGACTACAATGAGCAGTTCTTC.

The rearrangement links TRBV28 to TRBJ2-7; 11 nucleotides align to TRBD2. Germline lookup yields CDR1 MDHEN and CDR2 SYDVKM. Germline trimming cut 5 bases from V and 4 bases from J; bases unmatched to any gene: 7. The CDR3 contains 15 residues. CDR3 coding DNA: TGTGCCAGCAGTATACTAGCGGGAGTCTCTTACGAGCAGTACTTC. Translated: CASSILAGVSYEQYF.

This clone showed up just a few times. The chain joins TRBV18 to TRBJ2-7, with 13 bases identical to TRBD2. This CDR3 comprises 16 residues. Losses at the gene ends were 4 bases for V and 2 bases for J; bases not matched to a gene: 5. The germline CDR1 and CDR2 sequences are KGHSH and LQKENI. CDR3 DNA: TGTGCCAGCTCACGCCCGGGACTAGCGGGAACCTACGAGCAGTACTTC. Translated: CASSRPGLAGTYEQYF.

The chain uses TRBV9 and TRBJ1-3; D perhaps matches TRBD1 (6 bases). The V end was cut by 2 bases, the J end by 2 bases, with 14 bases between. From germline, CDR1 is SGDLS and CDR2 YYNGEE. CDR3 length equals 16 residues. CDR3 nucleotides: TGTGCCAGCAGCGTCCACGGCAGGGGTGCTGGAAACACCATATATTTT. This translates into CASSVHGRGAGNTIYF.

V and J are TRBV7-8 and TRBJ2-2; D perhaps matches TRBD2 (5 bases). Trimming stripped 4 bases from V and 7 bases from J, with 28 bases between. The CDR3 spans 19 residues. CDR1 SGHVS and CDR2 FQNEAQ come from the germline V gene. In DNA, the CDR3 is TGTGCCAGCAGCTCGATCGGTTATAGGACGCCAGGAGGAATCGGGGAGCTGTTTTTT. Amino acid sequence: CASSSIGYRTPGGIGELFF.